The rows below give T cell receptor beta chains drawn from one sample of a study of response to subunit inactivated influenza vaccine. In TCRdb, the RT-PCR reads were re-called with MiXCR into one record per CDR3 protein. Here the sample spans around 480,000 distinct CDR3 sequences, roughly 9.7% being singletons. The sample was PBMCs from blood, taken roughly 46 days after vaccination. The receptors shown here come from a man aged 50 to 59 who received an inactivated influenza vaccine. The conserved cysteine and the conserved F or W are not part of the CDR3 here.

>TRBV5-1
ASSLDQRELDEQN
>TRBV9
ASSVGLPGGNEQF
>TRBV7-9
ASSPFMGNTQY
>TRBV29-1
SVEDLVVEETQY
>TRBV20-1
SARGHLGETQY
>TRBV12-3/TRBV12-4
ASSRTGGAETQY
>TRBV4-3
ASSQVKTGGNIQY
>TRBV6-1
ASSRDRGDEKLF
>TRBV27
ASSPILLAGSNEQF
>TRBV6-5
ASSFGGAGNTIY
>TRBV4-3
ASSQTSGLGETQY
>TRBV20-1
SASPGNTEAF
>TRBV12-3/TRBV12-4
ASSPEVGGNSPLH
>TRBV5-1
ASSLFGSVASGNTIY
>TRBV12-3/TRBV12-4
ASSLATPGPLH
>TRBV4-3
ASSQVGQGFSGDLF
>TRBV4-3
ASSQENGGAGEQF
>TRBV6-1
ASRRTENTDAF
>TRBV4-1
ASSSRGTRYQNTGELF
>TRBV7-2
ASSSARGGYEQY
>TRBV20-1
SATPGRVYGYT
>TRBV5-4
ASSTMDRSSYNEQF
>TRBV3-1
ASSRVSGDTGELF
>TRBV10-3
AISESNTGPSYNEQF
>TRBV15
ATSREALERWGNADTQY
>TRBV11-2
ASRSAGTRVYNEQF
>TRBV7-6
ASSEGQHNEQF
>TRBV7-2
ASSLTYQETQY
>TRBV7-9
ASSLAGGGRSNYGYT
>TRBV5-1
ASSPRPAEVGGEQF
>TRBV7-9
ASSLASVDEQY
>TRBV3-1
ASSQDLLLRGDAQPQH
>TRBV12-3/TRBV12-4
ASSLGQGSEKLF
>TRBV5-5
ASSLVGGTNTGELF
>TRBV9
ASSVDSGRGGQY
>TRBV12-3/TRBV12-4
ASSLDANYGYT
>TRBV28
ASSLGADTDTQY
>TRBV12-3/TRBV12-4
ASLGTAYTGELF